The 29 T cell receptor beta chains below all came from one sample that was sequenced in a study of cytomegalovirus exposure and HLA in healthy donors. It was with 60 Vbeta and 13 Jbeta primers that the PCR ran. Generated by immunoSEQ multiplex PCR, the TCRdb table keeps only in-frame clones and is missing some. Found here are approximately 110,000 clones, roughly an eighth of them singletons; the top ten hold around 15%. The sample comprised PBMCs. Receptors were obtained from a man aged 40-55 years in good health and CMV-seropositive.

This clone was observed a few times. The germline gene is not matched at one end of the junction; a read error may be the cause. The V gene is TRBV5-4, the J gene TRBJ2-7; maybe TRBD2 (6 bases). The CDR3 extends over 13 amino acids. CDR1 is SGHNT, CDR2 YYREEE, per germline (reference sequence). As DNA, the CDR3 is TGTGCCAGCAGTTTGGCACTAGCTGCCGAGCAGTACTTC. Its translation: CASSLALAAEQYF.

V usage is TRBV6-6 and J usage is TRBJ1-2; possibly TRBD1 for D (6 bases). Looked up from germline, CDR1 is MNHNY and CDR2 is SVGAGI (reference sequence). The CDR3 has 15 residues. V was shortened by 5 bases and J by 2 bases, with 15 bases between the two germline ends. The CDR3 loop is CASSTVDRSNYGYTF. For the CDR3, the DNA is TGTGCCAGCAGTACAGTAGACAGGAGCAACTATGGCTACACCTTC.

V usage is TRBV15 and J usage is TRBJ1-2, with a possible D match to TRBD1 (5 bases). Germline V gene sequence: CDR1 LNHNV, CDR2 YYDKDF (reference sequence). The CDR3 consists of 12 residues. Between the trimmed V and J ends, which lost 5 bases and 7 bases, there was a span of 11 bases. CDR3 nucleotide sequence: TGTGCCACCAGCTCAGGGAACGGTGGCTACACCTTC. Protein sequence: CATSSGNGGYTF.

This rearrangement joins TRBV2 to TRBJ2-7; perhaps TRBD1 as D (6 bases). The CDR3 sequence is 12 residues long. V was shortened by 1 base and J by 5 bases, with 6 bases between the two germline ends. CDR1 SNHLY and CDR2 FYNNEI come from the germline V gene. This CDR3 is CASSEGTDEQYF. The CDR3 DNA is TGTGCCAGCAGTGAAGGGACAGACGAGCAGTACTTC.

In its sample, this clone was seen a few times. The chain employs TRBV5-6 and TRBJ2-3; tentatively, D is TRBD1 (6 bases). The CDR3 sequence is 16 residues long. V dropped 4 bases and J dropped 2 bases, with 17 bases sitting between them. Germline V CDR1 and CDR2: SGHDT, YYEEEE. The CDR3 here is CASSGTGIRDTDTQYF. The CDR3 bases are TGTGCCAGCAGCGGTACAGGGATAAGGGACACAGATACGCAGTATTTT.

This clone has more than one count but fewer than ten. Other nucleotide sequences in the sample specify the same CDR3. V gene TRBV7-9 combines with J gene TRBJ1-1; perhaps TRBD1 as D (6 bases). CDR1 and CDR2 from the germline V gene are SEHNR and FQNEAQ (reference sequence). V was shortened by 4 bases and J by 1 base, with 7 bases between the two germline ends. CDR3 length: 13 residues. CDR3 loop: CASSSGQNTEAFF. CDR3 DNA: TGTGCCAGCAGCTCGGGACAGAACACTGAAGCTTTCTTT.

The chain recombines TRBV15 with TRBJ2-3; possible D gene TRBD2, 5 bases. From germline, CDR1 is LNHNV and CDR2 YYDKDF (reference sequence). V was shortened by 0 bases and J by 2 bases, with 12 bases between the two germline ends. This CDR3 spans 16 amino acids. CDR3 nucleotides: TGTGCCACCAGCAGAGATGGCGGGTCAACCACAGATACGCAGTATTTT. Encoded protein: CATSRDGGSTTDTQYF.

The chain links TRBV5-5 to TRBJ2-3; 8 bases are a match to TRBD2. This CDR3 has 15 amino acids. Losses at the gene ends were 2 bases for V and 6 bases for J; bases not matched to a gene: 8. Germline CDR1 reads SGHKS; CDR2 reads YYEKEE (reference sequence). In DNA, the CDR3 is TGTGCCAGCAGCTTTACGGCGGGAGGAGGGGATACGCAGTATTTT. Protein product: CASSFTAGGGDTQYF.

V is TRBV5-6 and J is TRBJ1-2, with 7 bases matching TRBD1. Per germline, CDR1 SGHDT and CDR2 YYEEEE. V trimming: 0 bases; J trimming: 1 base; junction bases outside the gene matches: 6. This CDR3 has 16 amino acids. This chain's CDR3 is CASSLAWQGDNYGYTF. Here the CDR3 DNA reads TGTGCCAGCAGCTTGGCCTGGCAGGGGGATAACTATGGCTACACCTTC.

The chain joins TRBV12-5 to TRBJ1-1; 8 bases map to TRBD1. Germline trimming cut 2 bases from V and 6 bases from J; bases unmatched to any gene: 5. The CDR3 has 14 residues. Germline lookup yields CDR1 LGHNT and CDR2 FRNRAP. CDR3 sequence: CASGLRTGSAEAFF. CDR3 nucleotides: TGTGCTAGTGGTTTGAGGACAGGGAGCGCTGAAGCTTTCTTT.

This clone was counted between two and nine times. V gene TRBV5-6 combines with J gene TRBJ2-2; D is unclear. V was pared by 1 base and J by 3 bases, with 19 bases between. CDR3 size: 18 residues. Germline assignment: CDR1 SGHDT and CDR2 YYEEEE. The CDR3 region is CASSLWLVWAEYTGELFF. The CDR3 coding sequence is TGTGCCAGCAGCTTGTGGTTGGTTTGGGCAGAGTACACCGGGGAGCTGTTTTTT.

This chain uses TRBV7-3 with TRBJ2-1; TRBD2 aligns across 7 bases. The V and J ends lost 5 bases and 9 bases, in that order; junction bases with no gene match: 10. The CDR3 has 14 amino acids. Germline lookup yields CDR1 SGHTA and CDR2 FQGTGA. This CDR3 is CASSMNVWGGEQFF. CDR3 DNA sequence: TGTGCCAGCAGCATGAACGTCTGGGGGGGTGAGCAGTTCTTC.

The V and J genes are TRBV2 and TRBJ1-3; the match to TRBD1 covers 8 bases. Per germline, CDR1 SNHLY and CDR2 FYNNEI. There are 15 residues in the CDR3. J was trimmed by 4 bases and V by 6 bases; bases with no gene match: 8. The CDR3, as DNA: TGTGCCAGCAGAGATTCAGGACAGGGCGGAAACACCATATATTTT. Translated: CASRDSGQGGNTIYF.

This clone was observed a few times. V is TRBV14 and J is TRBJ2-7; 12 positions match TRBD2. This CDR3 is 14 amino acids long. Germline V gives CDR1 SGHDN, CDR2 FVKESK. The junction had 5 bases not matched to a gene; V was cut back by 4 bases and J by 7 bases. The CDR3 DNA is TGTGCCAGCAGCCTACTAGCGGGAGGCCGGGAGCAGTACTTC. Translated: CASSLLAGGREQYF.

This clone was recorded only once. The chain joins TRBV11-3 to TRBJ2-3; 9 bases are a match to TRBD2. J gave up 7 bases and V 5 bases, and 13 bases lay outside the gene matches. The germline gives CDR1 SGHNT, CDR2 YENEEA. The CDR3 is made up of 16 amino acids. The CDR3 DNA reads as TGTGCCAGCAGCCCCACCCAGTCCAGCGGGAGGAATACGCAGTATTTT. This gives the protein CASSPTQSSGRNTQYF.

The chain is built from TRBV29-1 and TRBJ1-2; 7 bases fit TRBD1. The CDR3 is made up of 14 amino acids. Germline loops: CDR1 SQVTM, CDR2 ANQGSEA. After removal of 6 bases from V and 8 bases from J, the junction contained 15 bases not matched to a gene. The CDR3, as DNA: TGCAGCGTAGGGAAACAGGGGAATATAGGGGGCTACACCTTC. Translation: CSVGKQGNIGGYTF.

The table lists this clone with a few counts. This rearrangement joins TRBV5-4 to TRBJ2-5; TRBD1 matches at 10 bases. The CDR3 is 14 amino acids. V lost 4 bases, J lost 7 bases, and 7 bases stayed unmatched. Germline V gene data show CDR1 as SGHNT and CDR2 as YYREEE (reference sequence). The CDR3 DNA reads as TGTGCCAGCAGCCGGGACAGGGGCCCCGGGACCCAGTACTTC. This gives the protein CASSRDRGPGTQYF.

The rearrangement links TRBV5-1 to TRBJ1-1; 7 bases fit TRBD1. The CDR3 has 15 amino acids. Unmatched junction bases numbered 8, after V lost 1 base and J lost 5 bases. Germline V gene data show CDR1 as SGHRS and CDR2 as YFSETQ. This CDR3 reads CASSLSGRGRTEAFF. DNA of the CDR3: TGCGCCAGCAGCTTGAGCGGCAGGGGGAGGACTGAAGCTTTCTTT.

The chain couples TRBV5-1 to TRBJ2-3; D might be TRBD2 (6 bases). Trimming took off 0 bases at V and 3 bases at J, with 14 bases between the two ends. Germline V CDR1 and CDR2: SGHRS, YFSETQ. The CDR3 extends over 16 amino acids. CDR3 DNA sequence: TGCGCCAGCAGCTTGGGTTCCGGAGGGAGTACAGATACGCAGTATTTT. Translation gives CASSLGSGGSTDTQYF.

This clone appeared a few times. This rearrangement joins TRBV27 to TRBJ2-1; TRBD1 matches at 12 bases. After removal of 4 bases from V and 2 bases from J, the junction contained 3 bases not matched to a gene. The CDR3 runs to 16 residues. Germline V gives CDR1 MNHEY, CDR2 SMNVEV (reference sequence). The CDR3 bases are TGTGCCAGCAGTTCCGGGACAGGGGGCGCCTACAATGAGCAGTTCTTC. Translating it yields CASSSGTGGAYNEQFF.

This clone was seen more than once but under ten times. The chain links TRBV27 to TRBJ1-1, with 8 bases identical to TRBD1. Germline CDR1 is MNHEY and CDR2 is SMNVEV (reference sequence). Trimming cost V 5 bases and J 6 bases; bases outside gene matches: 5. This CDR3 is 13 amino acids long. The CDR3 DNA sequence: TGTGCCAGCAGTCTAGGGACAGGCCCTGAAGCTTTCTTT. This codes for CASSLGTGPEAFF.

This clone showed up just a few times. V and J are TRBV7-9 and TRBJ1-5; the match to TRBD1 covers 9 bases. The CDR3 extends over 14 amino acids. J gave up 6 bases and V 5 bases, and 5 bases lay outside the gene matches. Germline CDR1 SEHNR, CDR2 FQNEAQ (reference sequence). This CDR3 is CASSQGQGSQPQHF. Here the CDR3 DNA reads TGTGCCAGCAGCCAGGGACAGGGAAGTCAGCCCCAGCATTTT.

V is TRBV9 and J is TRBJ2-1, with 10 bases fitting TRBD2. Per the germline V gene, CDR1 is SGDLS and CDR2 is YYNGEE. This CDR3 is 15 amino acids long. The V segment lost 3 bases and the J segment 0 bases; nucleotides outside the gene matches: 0. CDR3 coding DNA: TGTGCCAGCAGCGGGACTAGCGGCTCCTACAATGAGCAGTTCTTC. It is translated as CASSGTSGSYNEQFF.

This clone is a singleton in its sample. The gene calls are TRBV30 and TRBJ2-6; D not certain. Germline V gives CDR1 GTSNPN, CDR2 SVGIG (reference sequence). The CDR3 totals 14 residues. Trimming stripped 6 bases from V and 3 bases from J, with 12 bases between. The CDR3 nucleotides are TGTGCCTGTAGCAGCCTATATGGGGCCAACGTCCTGACTTTC. Its protein product is CACSSLYGANVLTF. The full variable domain, completed using reference TRBV30 and TRBJ2-6, is SQTIHQWPATLVQPVGSPLSLECTVEGTSNPNLYWYRQAAGRGLQLLFYSVGIGQISSEVPQNLSASRPQDRQFILSSKKLLLSDSGFYLCACSSLYGANVLTFGAGSRLTVL.

This clone was counted a few times. The chain links TRBV28 to TRBJ1-4; D is possibly TRBD1 (6 bases). The V gene's germline CDR1 is MDHEN and CDR2 SYDVKM. The CDR3 is 15 residues long. Between the trimmed V and J ends, which lost 7 bases and 0 bases, there was a span of 12 bases. The CDR3 is CASIAGHATNEKLFF. The CDR3 DNA sequence: TGTGCCAGCATAGCGGGACACGCAACTAATGAAAAACTGTTTTTT.

The J gene is TRBJ1-2, the V gene TRBV5-4; a weak D match, TRBD1 (6 bases). This CDR3 region has 13 residues. CDR1 is SGHNT, CDR2 YYREEE, per germline (reference sequence). V gave up 2 bases and J gave up 4 bases, with 9 bases separating them. The CDR3 coding sequence is TGTGCCAGCAGCTTAGGACAGAGCTATGGCTACACCTTC. It specifies CASSLGQSYGYTF.

In its sample, this clone was seen a few times. V and J are TRBV7-2 and TRBJ1-5; D unresolved. V lost 0 bases, J lost 2 bases, and 11 bases lay in between. Per the germline V gene, CDR1 is SGHTA and CDR2 is FQGNSA. The length of the CDR3 is 16 residues. The CDR3 DNA is TGTGCCAGCAGCTTAGCTTCGGGGTTCGGCAATCAGCCCCAGCATTTT. It yields the protein CASSLASGFGNQPQHF.

The chain combines TRBV7-2 with TRBJ2-3; 7 bases align to TRBD2. This CDR3 spans 14 amino acids. Per the germline V gene, CDR1 is SGHTA and CDR2 is FQGNSA. V was clipped by 4 bases and J by 2 bases; unmatched bases: 3. The CDR3 loop is CASSSLAATDTQYF. The DNA for the CDR3 is TGTGCCAGCAGCTCTCTAGCGGCCACAGATACGCAGTATTTT.

The chain couples TRBV25-1 to TRBJ1-4, with no clear D. This CDR3 contains 14 residues. Germline CDR1 MGHDK, CDR2 SYGVNS. Trimming cost V 1 base and J 4 bases, with 7 bases left between them. Here the CDR3 reads CASSEFKSNEKLFF. DNA for the CDR3: TGTGCCAGCAGTGAATTTAAGAGTAATGAAAAACTGTTTTTT.